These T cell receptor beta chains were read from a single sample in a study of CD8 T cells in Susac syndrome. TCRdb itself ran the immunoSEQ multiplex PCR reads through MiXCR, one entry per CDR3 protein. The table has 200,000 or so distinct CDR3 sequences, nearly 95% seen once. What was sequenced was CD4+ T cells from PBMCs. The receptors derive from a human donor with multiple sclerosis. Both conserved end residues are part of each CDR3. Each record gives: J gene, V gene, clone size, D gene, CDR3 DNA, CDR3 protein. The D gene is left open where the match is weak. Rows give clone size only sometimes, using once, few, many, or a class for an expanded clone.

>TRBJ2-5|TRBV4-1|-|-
TGCGCCAGCAGCCAGAGCCCCAGCGGACACCAAGAGACCCAGTACTTC
CASSQSPSGHQETQYF
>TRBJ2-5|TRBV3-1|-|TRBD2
TGTGCCAGCATCTCACTAGCGGGGTTCCCCCAGACCCAGTACTTC
CASISLAGFPQTQYF
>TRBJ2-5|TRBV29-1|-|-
TGCAGCGTTGAAGGGGGCATCCAAGAGACCCAGTACTTC
CSVEGGIQETQYF
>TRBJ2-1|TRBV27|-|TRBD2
TGTGCCAGCAGGGGAGATTTACCCTTAGCGGGCCTCTCCTACAATGAGCAGTTCTTC
CASRGDLPLAGLSYNEQFF
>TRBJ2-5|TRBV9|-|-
TGTGCCAGCAGCGTAGGGGGTGGCTTCCAAGAGACCCAGTACTTC
CASSVGGGFQETQYF
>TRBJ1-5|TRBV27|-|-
TGTGCCAGCGGGGGACCGTGGAGCAATCAGCCCCAGCATTTT
CASGGPWSNQPQHF
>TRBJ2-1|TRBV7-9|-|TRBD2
TGTGCCAGCAGCTTGAATGCGGGAGTTCCCGCGACGGAGCAGTTCTTC
CASSLNAGVPATEQFF
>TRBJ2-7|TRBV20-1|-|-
TGCAGTGCTAGACTAGTAGCCTCCTACGAGCAGTACTTC
CSARLVASYEQYF
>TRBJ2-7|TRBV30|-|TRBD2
TGTGCCTGGAGCGGTACTAGCGGGGGGGCCTACGAGCAGTACTTC
CAWSGTSGGAYEQYF
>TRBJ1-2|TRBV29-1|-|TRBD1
TGCAGCGTTGAATGGGACAGCCATCAGCCCTACACCTTC
CSVEWDSHQPYTF
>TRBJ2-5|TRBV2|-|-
TGTGCCAGCAGGGAAGAGACCCAGTACTTC
CASREETQYF
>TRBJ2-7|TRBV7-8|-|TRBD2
TGTGCCAGCAGCTTACAGGGACTAGTTGTCTACGAGCAGTACTTC
CASSLQGLVVYEQYF
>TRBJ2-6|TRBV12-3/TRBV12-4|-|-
TGTGCCAGCAGTTTCCACTCTGGGGCCAACGTCCTGACTTTC
CASSFHSGANVLTF
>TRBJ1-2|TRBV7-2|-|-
TGTGCCAGCAGCTTGGACCAGGACTATGGCTACACCTTC
CASSLDQDYGYTF
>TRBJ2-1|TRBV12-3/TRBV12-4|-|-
TGTGCCAGCACCCCCTACCTGAGCTCCTACAATGAGCAGTTCTTC
CASTPYLSSYNEQFF
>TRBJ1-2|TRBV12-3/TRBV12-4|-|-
TGTGCCAGCAGCAAAACAGGGAGATACCATGGCTACACCTTC
CASSKTGRYHGYTF
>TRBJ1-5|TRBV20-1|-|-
TGCAGTGCTAGTGGGGGTCCGGATTCGCAGCCCCAGCATTTT
CSASGGPDSQPQHF
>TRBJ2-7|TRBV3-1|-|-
TGTGCCAGCAGCCCATCCGACCTGGGCTACGAGCAGTACTTC
CASSPSDLGYEQYF
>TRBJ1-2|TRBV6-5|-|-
TGTGCCAGCAGTCGCGAGGGGTATGGCTACACCTTC
CASSREGYGYTF
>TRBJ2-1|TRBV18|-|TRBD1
TGTGCCAGCTCACGGCCAGGGGGACATGAGCAGTTCTTC
CASSRPGGHEQFF
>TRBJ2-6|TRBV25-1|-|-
TGTGCCAGCAGTGAATCTGGGGCCAACGTCCTGACTTTC
CASSESGANVLTF
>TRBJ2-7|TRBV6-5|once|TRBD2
TGTGCCAGCACGGCGGGGGGGCCGATGGAGCAGTACTTC
CASTAGGPMEQYF
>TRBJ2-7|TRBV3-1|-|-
TGTGCCAGCAGCCAGCACGGAACCTACGAGCAGTACTTC
CASSQHGTYEQYF
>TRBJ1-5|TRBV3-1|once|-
TGTGCCAGCAGCCAAGGAGGTGCGGGGGCGCGGAGCAATCAGCCCCAGCATTTT
CASSQGGAGARSNQPQHF
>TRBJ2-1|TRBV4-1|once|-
TGCGCCAGCAGCCCTCTCCTTCCCTCCTACAATGAGCAGTTCTTC
CASSPLLPSYNEQFF